This TCR beta chain was retrieved from a study of cytomegalovirus exposure and HLA in healthy donors. Primers: 60 Vbeta forward and 13 Jbeta reverse. Produced via immunoSEQ multiplex PCR; TCRdb's table is partial and in-frame only. Altogether tens of thousands of clones are present, about 74% being singletons, with the ten largest covering approximately 6%. CDR3 length: 19 residues. Whole-study results and caveats: Most CMV-associated TCR beta chains were later found to appear HLA-restricted. Several of the most significant clusters appeared linked to common viral pathogens, based on a later analysis.

Regarding this clone: Its target is unknown.

The receptor was derived from a man aged 25 to 40 in good health and CMV-seronegative. Sequencing used PBMCs. The V and J genes are TRBV21-1 and TRBJ1-1; TRBD1, the table's D call, was not compared with the DNA. TRBV21-1 has pseudogene status. The CDR3 region has the DNA TGTGCCAGCAGCGCTCCTTTCCGGGACAGGGTCCATGGGAACACTGAAGCTTTCTTT. Translated, it gives CASSAPFRDRVHGNTEAFF.